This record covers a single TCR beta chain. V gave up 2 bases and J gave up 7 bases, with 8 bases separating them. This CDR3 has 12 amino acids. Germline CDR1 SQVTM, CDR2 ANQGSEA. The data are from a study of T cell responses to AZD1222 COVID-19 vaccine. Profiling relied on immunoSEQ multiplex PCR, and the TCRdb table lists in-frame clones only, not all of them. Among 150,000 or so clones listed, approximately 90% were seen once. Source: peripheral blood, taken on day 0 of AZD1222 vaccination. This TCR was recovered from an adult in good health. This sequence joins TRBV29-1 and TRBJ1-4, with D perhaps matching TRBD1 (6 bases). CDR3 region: CSVESRGEKLFF. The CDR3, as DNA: TGCAGCGTTGAATCCAGGGGTGAAAAACTGTTTTTT.